This passage covers 19 T cell receptor beta chains from one sample sequenced in a study of CD8 T cells in Susac syndrome. RNA, at about 0.45 to 1 ug, was reverse transcribed with random hexamers. TCRdb re-derived calls from the immunoSEQ multiplex PCR reads in MiXCR, one entry per CDR3 protein. The sample records about 200,000 distinct CDR3 sequences, 85% to 95% being singletons. Material for sequencing was CD4+ T cells from PBMCs. Source of these receptors: a human donor in good health.

The rearrangement joins TRBV30 to TRBJ2-1; 7 positions agree with TRBD2. V was clipped by 2 bases and J by 4 bases; unmatched bases: 8. The CDR3 sequence is 15 residues long. In germline, CDR1 is GTSNPN, CDR2 SVGIG (reference sequence). The CDR3 DNA sequence: TGTGCCTGGAGTCTTGGTCTAGCGGAGTACAATGAGCAGTTCTTC. It codes for CAWSLGLAEYNEQFF.

The V and J genes are TRBV3-1 and TRBJ2-3, with D perhaps being TRBD1 or TRBD2 (5 bases each). The germline V and J ends were trimmed by 6 bases and 5 bases, with 12 bases remaining between them. The CDR3 loop spans 13 amino acids. The germline gives CDR1 LGHDT, CDR2 YNNKEL (reference sequence). Here the CDR3 reads CASRPEGRDTQYF. The CDR3 DNA reads TGTGCCAGCAGACCAGAGGGGAGAGATACGCAGTATTTT.

This chain links TRBV30 with TRBJ1-4; D is perhaps TRBD1 (5 bases). Germline V gives CDR1 GTSNPN, CDR2 SVGIG (reference sequence). V was clipped by 3 bases and J by 6 bases, with 11 bases between them. The CDR3 has 13 amino acids. CDR3 amino acids: CAWRGTPDEKLFF. The CDR3 DNA reads TGTGCCTGGAGGGGGACTCCTGATGAAAAACTGTTTTTT.

This rearrangement joins TRBV6-5 to TRBJ1-5; D is ambiguous. Trimming stripped 2 bases from V and 4 bases from J, with 6 bases between. This CDR3 has 13 amino acids. Germline assignment: CDR1 MNHEY and CDR2 SVGAGI. CDR3 bases: TGTGCCAGCAGTTACGACACTAATCAGCCCCAGCATTTT. Amino acid sequence: CASSYDTNQPQHF.

This clonotype occurred once. The CDR3 here is CASGKSGIQETQYF. The CDR3 DNA reads TGTGCCAGCGGGAAGAGCGGGATACAAGAGACCCAGTACTTC. This chain links TRBV6-5 with TRBJ2-5; 7 bases line up with TRBD2. The germline gives CDR1 MNHEY, CDR2 SVGAGI. The CDR3 is 14 amino acids. V trimming: 8 bases; J trimming: 2 bases; junction bases outside the gene matches: 8.

This clonotype was counted a single time. J is TRBJ2-1 and V is TRBV30; the match to TRBD2 covers 7 bases. V was pared by 2 bases and J by 9 bases, with 7 bases of the junction left unmatched. The CDR3 runs 13 residues. Germline loops: CDR1 GTSNPN, CDR2 SVGIG (reference sequence). CDR3 nucleotide sequence: TGTGCCTGGAGTCCCCGGGACTACGGTGAGCAGTTCTTC. This gives the protein CAWSPRDYGEQFF.

The chain employs TRBV11-2 and TRBJ1-1; D not certain. The germline V gene has CDR1 SGHAT and CDR2 FQNNGV. The CDR3 totals 13 residues. V was clipped by 3 bases and J by 1 base, with 6 bases between them. The CDR3 nucleotides read TGTGCCAGCAGCTTCGAGAGGAACACTGAAGCTTTCTTT. This codes for CASSFERNTEAFF.

This chain connects TRBV5-1 to TRBJ1-4, with D hard to call. CDR1 and CDR2 (germline): SGHRS, YFSETQ. V was trimmed by 4 bases and J by 8 bases, leaving 9 bases between them. The CDR3 has 12 amino acids. The CDR3 DNA sequence: TGCGCCAGCAGCAAACCCGCCGAAAAACTGTTTTTT. Protein sequence: CASSKPAEKLFF.

The J gene is TRBJ2-7, the V gene TRBV28, with D unresolved. V shed 8 bases and J shed 2 bases, with 7 bases lying between them. Germline values: CDR1 MDHEN, CDR2 SYDVKM. The CDR3 contains 11 residues. The CDR3 protein is CASGAAYEQYV. CDR3 nucleotide sequence: TGTGCCAGCGGAGCAGCCTACGAGCAGTACGTC.

The chain recombines TRBV5-6 with TRBJ2-7, with TRBD1 matching over 9 bases. CDR1 and CDR2 from the germline V gene are SGHDT and YYEEEE. J was trimmed by 6 bases and V by 5 bases; bases with no gene match: 6. The CDR3 contains 13 residues. The CDR3 coding sequence is TGTGCCAGCAGTGTCGGGACAGGGAGCGAGCAGTACGTC. Translated: CASSVGTGSEQYV.

V is TRBV7-2 and J is TRBJ1-1, with D maybe TRBD1 (5 bases). This CDR3 comprises 14 residues. Germline CDR1 is SGHTA and CDR2 is FQGNSA. Trimming removed 1 base from V and 5 bases from J, with 11 bases in between. For the CDR3, the DNA is TGTGCCAGCAGCTTAGGATCAGGGCGGACTGAAGCTTTCTTT. Amino acids: CASSLGSGRTEAFF. Variable domain in full (rest from reference TRBV7-2 and TRBJ1-1): GAGVSQSPSNKVTEKGKDVELRCDPISGHTALYWYRQSLGQGLEFLIYFQGNSAPDKSGLPSDRFSAERTGGSVSTLTIQRTQQEDSAVYLCASSLGSGRTEAFFGQGTRLTVV.

This chain's CDR3 is CASAASANTGELFF. The CDR3 DNA follows: TGTGCCAGTGCCGCTAGCGCGAACACCGGGGAGCTGTTTTTT. This sequence joins TRBV9 and TRBJ2-2; D might be TRBD2 (6 bases). With 8 bases removed from V and 0 bases from J, the gap between germline ends came to 11 bases. From germline, CDR1 is SGDLS and CDR2 YYNGEE. The CDR3 sequence is 14 residues long.

The chain combines TRBV10-2 with TRBJ1-2, with unresolved D. The CDR3 totals 14 residues. The V end lost 4 bases, the J end lost 2 bases, and 11 bases lay between the germline ends. Germline V gives CDR1 WSHSY, CDR2 SAAADI. The DNA of the CDR3 is TGCGCCAGCAGTGGGTGGGATTTAAACTATGGCTACACCTTC. Translation: CASSGWDLNYGYTF.

This rearrangement joins TRBV11-3 to TRBJ2-7, with TRBD2 identical over 8 bases. The CDR3 is 14 amino acids. Germline-derived CDR1 and CDR2 are SGHNT and YENEEA. With 5 bases clipped from V and 6 bases from J, the junction kept 9 bases outside the gene matches. In DNA form, the CDR3 reads TGTGCCAGCAGCGGCGACCGCACTAGCGGCGAGCAGTACTTC. Its protein is CASSGDRTSGEQYF.

The rearrangement uses TRBV5-1 and TRBJ1-2, with D maybe TRBD1 (5 bases). In germline, CDR1 is SGHRS, CDR2 YFSETQ. Trimming pared 4 bases from V and 8 bases from J, leaving 15 bases between. The CDR3 is 13 residues long. The CDR3 loop reads CASSRGGGGGYTF. The CDR3 DNA reads TGCGCCAGCAGCAGGGGAGGCGGAGGAGGCTACACCTTC.

This clonotype came up once. The chain is built from TRBV29-1 and TRBJ1-2; 7 nucleotides line up with TRBD1. Per germline, CDR1 SQVTM and CDR2 ANQGSEA. The ends lost 5 bases at V and 5 bases at J; junction bases unmatched: 11. This CDR3 spans 14 amino acids. CDR3 bases: TGCAGCGTTCCTCCCAGGGGGGCAGGTTATGGCTACACCTTC. Translating gives CSVPPRGAGYGYTF.

This chain joins TRBV3-1 and TRBJ2-1; D might be TRBD1 or TRBD2, each matching 5 bases. The CDR3 loop spans 14 amino acids. The germline V gene has CDR1 LGHDT and CDR2 YNNKEL (reference sequence). Trimming shortened V by 6 bases and J by 9 bases, and 18 bases separated the two germline ends. CDR3 coding DNA: TGTGCCAGCAGTTTGGAAGGGGAGTTTAGTGAGCAGTTCTTC. This gives the protein CASSLEGEFSEQFF.

The rearrangement joins TRBV4-1 to TRBJ1-5, with D uncertain. The germline V gene has CDR1 MGHRA and CDR2 YSYEKL. V was clipped by 0 bases and J by 5 bases, with 5 bases between them. This CDR3 spans 13 amino acids. CDR3 sequence (DNA): TGCGCCAGCAGCCAAGACAAGGATCAGCCCCAGCATTTT. Protein product: CASSQDKDQPQHF.

The CDR3 loop is CATSRVGRGDTDTQYF. Written as DNA, the CDR3 is TGTGCCACCAGCAGAGTGGGGCGGGGGGACACAGATACGCAGTATTTT. The gene calls are TRBV15 and TRBJ2-3; 8 bases agree with TRBD2. The CDR3 has 16 residues. Germline-derived CDR1 and CDR2 are LNHNV and YYDKDF (reference sequence). V lost 1 base and J lost 2; bases outside the gene matches: 5.